This is a list of T cell receptor beta chains from one sample in a study of T cells in localized non-small cell lung cancer. Produced via immunoSEQ multiplex PCR; TCRdb's table is partial and in-frame only. The table includes more than 9,000 clones, about 68% detected once. Source: peripheral blood, taken before any cancer treatment. The receptor source for this set is a male donor older than 55 with stage I lung adenocarcinoma. Both conserved end residues are part of each CDR3. D genes are given only for firm matches. Clone size is shown for a subset of rows, as once, few, many or a class of expanded clone.

clone_size d_call j_call v_call cdr3_aa cdr3_nt
NA NA TRBJ2-2 TRBV7-2 CASSSPGTGELFF TGTGCCAGCAGCTCCCCAGGGACCGGGGAGCTGTTTTTT
few NA TRBJ1-2 TRBV28 CASAQVNYGYTF TGTGCCAGCGCACAGGTTAACTATGGCTACACCTTC
NA NA TRBJ1-3 TRBV4-1 CASSHIGSRNTIYF TGCGCCAGCAGCCACATAGGGAGCCGAAACACCATATATTTT
NA NA TRBJ1-1 TRBV19 CASSIQGRNTEAFF TGTGCCAGTAGTATACAGGGGCGAAACACTGAAGCTTTCTTT
NA NA TRBJ2-7 TRBV5-1 CASSLKQGHSYEQYF TGCGCCAGCAGCCTCAAACAGGGACACTCCTACGAGCAGTACTTC
NA NA TRBJ1-2 TRBV19 CASSQEGRDGYTF TGTGCCAGTAGTCAAGAGGGACGGGACGGCTACACCTTC
NA NA TRBJ2-2 TRBV11-1 CASSLTGFGELFF TGTGCCAGCAGCTTAACGGGGTTCGGGGAGCTGTTTTTT
NA NA TRBJ2-1 TRBV7-3 CASSRTPGRGTYNEQFF TGTGCCAGCAGCAGAACCCCGGGACGGGGGACTTACAATGAGCAGTTCTTC
NA NA TRBJ2-6 TRBV19 CASRTKGTLNSGANVLTF TGTGCCAGTCGGACAAAAGGGACTCTAAACTCTGGGGCCAACGTCCTGACTTTC
NA NA TRBJ1-1 TRBV7-2 CASSYREGNTEAFF TGTGCCAGCAGCTACAGGGAGGGGAACACTGAAGCTTTCTTT
NA TRBD2 TRBJ2-5 TRBV7-2 CASSLGSYSGGLGETQYF TGTGCCAGCAGCTTAGGAAGTTATAGCGGGGGGCTAGGGGAGACCCAGTACTTC
NA TRBD1 TRBJ1-2 TRBV5-4 CASSFNRGGSYGYTF TGTGCCAGCAGTTTTAACAGGGGAGGAAGCTATGGCTACACCTTC